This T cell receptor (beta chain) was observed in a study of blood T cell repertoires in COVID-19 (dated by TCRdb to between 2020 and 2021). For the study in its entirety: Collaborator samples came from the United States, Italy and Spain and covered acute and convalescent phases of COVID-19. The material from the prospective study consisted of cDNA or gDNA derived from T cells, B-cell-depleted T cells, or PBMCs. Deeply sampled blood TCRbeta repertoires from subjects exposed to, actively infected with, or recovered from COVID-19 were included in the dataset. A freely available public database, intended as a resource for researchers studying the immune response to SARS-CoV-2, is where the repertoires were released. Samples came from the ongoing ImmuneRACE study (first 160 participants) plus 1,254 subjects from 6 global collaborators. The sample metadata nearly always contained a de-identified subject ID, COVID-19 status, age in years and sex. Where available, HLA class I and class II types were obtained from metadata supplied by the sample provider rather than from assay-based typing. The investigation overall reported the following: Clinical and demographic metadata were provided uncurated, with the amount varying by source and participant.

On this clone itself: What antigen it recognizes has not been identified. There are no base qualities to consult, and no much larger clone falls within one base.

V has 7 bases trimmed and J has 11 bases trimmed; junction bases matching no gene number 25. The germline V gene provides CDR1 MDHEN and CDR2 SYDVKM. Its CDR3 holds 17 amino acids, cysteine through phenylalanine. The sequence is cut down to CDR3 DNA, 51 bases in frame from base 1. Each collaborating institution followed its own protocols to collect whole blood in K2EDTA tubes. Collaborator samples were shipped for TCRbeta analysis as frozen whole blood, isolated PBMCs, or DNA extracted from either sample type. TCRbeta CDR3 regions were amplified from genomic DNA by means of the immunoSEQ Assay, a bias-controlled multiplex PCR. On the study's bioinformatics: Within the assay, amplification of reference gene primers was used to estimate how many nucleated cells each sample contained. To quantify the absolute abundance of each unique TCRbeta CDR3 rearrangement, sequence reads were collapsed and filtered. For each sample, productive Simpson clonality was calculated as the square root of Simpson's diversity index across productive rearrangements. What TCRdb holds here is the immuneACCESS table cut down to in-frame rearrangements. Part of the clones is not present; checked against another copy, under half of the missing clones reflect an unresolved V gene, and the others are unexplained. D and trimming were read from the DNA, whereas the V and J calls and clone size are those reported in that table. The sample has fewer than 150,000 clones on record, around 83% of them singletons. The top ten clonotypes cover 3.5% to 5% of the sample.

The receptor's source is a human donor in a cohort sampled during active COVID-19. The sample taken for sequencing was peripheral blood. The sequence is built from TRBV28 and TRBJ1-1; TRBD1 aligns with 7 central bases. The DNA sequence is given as TGTGCCAGCAACCGGCCCCCCCCGGACAGGACGTCATTGTACGCTTTCTTT. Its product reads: CASNRPPPDRTSLYAFF.